These T cell receptor beta chains were read from a single sample in a study of blood T cell repertoires in COVID-19. Repertoires were generated with immunoSEQ multiplex PCR, while TCRdb's copy carries only in-frame clones and drops some. The table lists 150,000 to 200,000 clones, about 80% of them singletons. Sequences were obtained from PBMCs or T cells enriched from blood (not recorded which). The receptors were gathered from a woman between 55 and 75 years old with acute COVID-19. Both conserved end residues are part of each CDR3. Fields, in order: V gene, CDR3 protein.

v_call: TRBV5-6; cdr3_aa: CASSFGEGYGSPLHF
v_call: TRBV2; cdr3_aa: CASSQRPGGGYTF
v_call: TRBV18; cdr3_aa: CASSEGQSSNQPQHF
v_call: TRBV9; cdr3_aa: CASSSRFNTEAFF
v_call: TRBV7-2; cdr3_aa: CASSPEPRGEAFF
v_call: TRBV9; cdr3_aa: CASSVGQRNNEQFF
v_call: TRBV28; cdr3_aa: CASSLAQGPLSNQPQHF
v_call: TRBV10-3; cdr3_aa: CAISGTGYGNTIYF
v_call: TRBV25-1; cdr3_aa: CASRDRAQFTDTQYF
v_call: TRBV25-1; cdr3_aa: CASTRTGAGNTIYF
v_call: TRBV3-1/TRBV3-2; cdr3_aa: CASSLQRNSPLHF
v_call: TRBV25-1; cdr3_aa: CASTRGGGEQYF
v_call: TRBV25-1; cdr3_aa: CASSEQGDEQYF
v_call: TRBV27; cdr3_aa: CASSFGRGATGELFF
v_call: TRBV3-1/TRBV3-2; cdr3_aa: CASSQEWTSYDYTF
v_call: TRBV7-6; cdr3_aa: CASSRGQRYQETQYF
v_call: TRBV4-3; cdr3_aa: CASSQDGVPGGWEKLFF
v_call: TRBV30; cdr3_aa: CAWSRKGLAGAGTDTQYF
v_call: TRBV30; cdr3_aa: CAWNSGQNSPLHF
v_call: TRBV30; cdr3_aa: CAWTAAVPGELFF
v_call: TRBV19; cdr3_aa: CASSPWGGNSPLHF
v_call: TRBV24-1; cdr3_aa: CATSDAVTIYF
v_call: TRBV28; cdr3_aa: CASSPAGNYGYTF
v_call: TRBV7-2; cdr3_aa: CASSLGVSGIYYGYTF
v_call: TRBV27; cdr3_aa: CASSLGQMNTEAFF
v_call: TRBV29-1; cdr3_aa: CSVEGLAGYEQYF
v_call: TRBV30; cdr3_aa: CAWSKDRGVGYTF